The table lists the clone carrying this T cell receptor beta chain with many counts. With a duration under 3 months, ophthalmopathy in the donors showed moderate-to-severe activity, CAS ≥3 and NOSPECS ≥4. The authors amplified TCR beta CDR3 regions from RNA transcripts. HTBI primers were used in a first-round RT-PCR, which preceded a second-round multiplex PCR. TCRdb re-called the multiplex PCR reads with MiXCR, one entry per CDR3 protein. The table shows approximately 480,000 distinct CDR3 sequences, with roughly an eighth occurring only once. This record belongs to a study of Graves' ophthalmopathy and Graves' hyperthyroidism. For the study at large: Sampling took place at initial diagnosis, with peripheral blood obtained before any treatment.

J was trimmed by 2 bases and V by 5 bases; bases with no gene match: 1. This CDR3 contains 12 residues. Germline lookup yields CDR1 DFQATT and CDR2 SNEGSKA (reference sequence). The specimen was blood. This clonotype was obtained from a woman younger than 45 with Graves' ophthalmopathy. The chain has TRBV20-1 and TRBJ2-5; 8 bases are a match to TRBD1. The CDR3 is CSAYRGQETQYF. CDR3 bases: TGCAGTGCTTACAGGGGGCAAGAGACCCAGTACTTC.